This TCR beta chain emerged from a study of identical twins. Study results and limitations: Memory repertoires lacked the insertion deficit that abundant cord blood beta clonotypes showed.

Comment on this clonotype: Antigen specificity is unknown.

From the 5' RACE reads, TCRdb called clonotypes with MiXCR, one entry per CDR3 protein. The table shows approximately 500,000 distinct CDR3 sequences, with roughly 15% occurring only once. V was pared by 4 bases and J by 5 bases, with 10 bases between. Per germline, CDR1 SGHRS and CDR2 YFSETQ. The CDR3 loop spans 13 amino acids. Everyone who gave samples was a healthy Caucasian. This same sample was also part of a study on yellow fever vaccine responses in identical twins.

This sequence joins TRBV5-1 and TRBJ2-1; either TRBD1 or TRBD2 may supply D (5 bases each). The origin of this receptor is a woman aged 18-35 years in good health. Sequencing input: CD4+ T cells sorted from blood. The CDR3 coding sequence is TGCGCCAGCAGCACGGGACGGAACAATGAGCAGTTCTTC. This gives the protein CASSTGRNNEQFF. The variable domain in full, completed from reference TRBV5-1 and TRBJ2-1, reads KAGVTQTPRYLIKTRGQQVTLSCSPISGHRSVSWYQQTPGQGLQFLFEYFSETQRNKGNFPGRFSGRQFSNSRSEMNVSTLELGDSALYLCASSTGRNNEQFFGPGTRLTVL.